The source of this T cell receptor beta chain is a study of blood T cell repertoires in COVID-19 (TCRdb year 2020). Broadly, across the study: The collaborator samples originated in the United States, Italy and Spain and spanned the acute and convalescent phases of COVID-19. Deeply sampled blood TCRbeta repertoires from subjects exposed to, actively infected with, or recovered from COVID-19 were included in the dataset. Where available, HLA class I and class II types were taken from metadata supplied by the sample provider and were not determined by assay-based typing. The samples were drawn from two sources: the first 160 participants of the ongoing ImmuneRACE study, and some 1,300 subjects contributed by 6 global collaborators. The material from the prospective study consisted of cDNA or gDNA derived from T cells, B-cell-depleted T cells, or PBMCs. Sample metadata almost always included a de-identified subject ID, COVID-19 status, age in years and sex. The repertoires were made available in a free public database intended to serve as a resource for research on the immune response to SARS-CoV-2. Broad study findings and their caveats: Clinical and demographic metadata were provided uncurated, with the amount varying by source and participant.

Whole blood was collected in K2EDTA tubes by collaborating institutions according to the institutions' own protocols. For TCRbeta analysis, collaborators shipped samples as frozen whole blood, isolated PBMCs, or DNA extracted from either of those sample types. The immunoSEQ Assay, a bias-controlled multiplex PCR, was used to amplify TCRbeta CDR3 regions from genomic DNA. Per the authors' processing: The number of nucleated cells in each sample was estimated from the amplification of reference gene primers within the assay. To quantify the absolute abundance of each unique TCRbeta CDR3 rearrangement, sequence reads were collapsed and filtered. For each sample, productive Simpson clonality was calculated by taking the square root of Simpson's diversity index across productive rearrangements. TCRdb provides this immuneACCESS table in a form limited to in-frame rearrangements. Some clones are lacking; in checked studies, under half of them reflect an unresolved V gene, and why the rest are absent is not known. That table gives V, J and clone size, and the DNA gave D and trimming. The table for this sample lists 150,000 or so clones; roughly 80% of them were counted only once. The top ten clones comprise 1.5% to 2% of the sample.

From the cysteine up to the phenylalanine, the CDR3 has a length of 15 residues. Only the CDR3 DNA stays, 45 bases, in frame from base 1. CDR1 and CDR2, per the germline V gene, are MRHNA and SNTAGT. Germline trimming: 3 bases from V, 3 bases from J; junction bases outside gene matches: 4. Regarding this clone: No antigen is known for it. Per-base quality was not reported, and no clone a single base away is much larger than it.

The V and J segments used are TRBV6-4 and TRBJ2-7; 11 junctional bases match TRBD1. Sequencing was performed on peripheral blood. The sequence was obtained from a man at least 80 years old with acute or convalescent COVID-19. The CDR3 reads as follows: CASSETGQGGYEQYF. The base sequence is TGTGCCAGCAGTGAGACGGGACAGGGGGGCTACGAGCAGTACTTC.